Below, 31 T cell receptor beta chains from the same sample are listed, as sequenced in a study of CD8 T cells in Susac syndrome. RNA amounts of about 0.5 to 1 ug underwent reverse transcription with random hexamers. One entry per CDR3 protein results from TCRdb running MiXCR on the immunoSEQ multiplex PCR reads. The sample yields 100,000 to 150,000 distinct CDR3 sequences, more than 80% seen once. The sequenced sample consisted of CD8+ T cells from PBMCs. The origin of the receptors is a human donor with multiple sclerosis.

This chain links TRBV9 with TRBJ2-7; 8 nucleotides match TRBD1. The CDR3 is made up of 15 amino acids. The V segment lost 4 bases and the J segment 3 bases; nucleotides outside the gene matches: 9. CDR1 is SGDLS and CDR2 is YYNGEE in the germline V gene. The CDR3 is CASSPKTGAFYEQYF. CDR3 nucleotide sequence: TGTGCCAGCAGCCCGAAGACAGGGGCTTTCTACGAGCAGTACTTC.

The chain uses TRBV12-3 or TRBV12-4 and TRBJ2-3; no definite D call. The CDR3 runs to 13 residues. Trimming took off 2 bases at V and 6 bases at J, with 9 bases between the two ends. Here the CDR3 DNA reads TGTGCCAGCAGTTTAACCGGGCGGGATACGCAGTATTTT. Translated, it gives CASSLTGRDTQYF.

V usage is TRBV6-5 and J usage is TRBJ1-4; D is perhaps TRBD1 (6 bases). Deletions cut 6 bases from V and 8 bases from J, with 10 bases between. This CDR3 is built from 12 residues. Germline CDR1 is MNHEY and CDR2 is SVGAGI. The CDR3 sequence is CASSPRGEKLFF. The CDR3 nucleotides are TGTGCCAGCAGCCCAAGGGGGGAAAAACTGTTTTTT.

A single count supports this clonotype. The chain links TRBV10-3 to TRBJ2-3; TRBD2 agrees at 7 bases. CDR1 is ENHRY, CDR2 SYGVKD, per germline. The junction had 9 bases not matched to a gene; V was cut back by 0 bases and J by 0 bases. The CDR3 is made up of 18 amino acids. For the CDR3, the DNA is TGTGCCATCAGTGAGTCGATACGTCAGGGAGGGAGCACAGATACGCAGTATTTT. It codes for CAISESIRQGGSTDTQYF.

The gene calls are TRBV13 and TRBJ2-7, with 9 nucleotides matching TRBD2. The length of the CDR3 is 14 residues. V lost 0 bases and J lost 6; bases outside the gene matches: 3. Per germline, CDR1 PRHDT and CDR2 FYEKMQ (reference sequence). The CDR3 nucleotides read TGTGCCAGCAGCTTAGGGGTTAGCGGGAGCGAGCAGTACGTC. Translated, it gives CASSLGVSGSEQYV.

The gene calls are TRBV6-2 or TRBV6-3 and TRBJ1-5, with 11 bases fitting TRBD1. The CDR3 runs 21 residues. The ends lost 6 bases at V and 4 bases at J; junction bases unmatched: 23. Germline assignment: CDR1 MNHEY and CDR2 SVGEGT. The CDR3 DNA sequence: TGTGCCAGCAGCTTTCGCCTTTTTTCCGGGACAGGGGGAGAAGCTAATCAGCCCCAGCATTTT. Its translation: CASSFRLFSGTGGEANQPQHF.

The chain links TRBV27 to TRBJ1-5, with a possible D match to TRBD1 (6 bases). Trimming pared 3 bases from V and 11 bases from J, leaving 14 bases between. The germline gives CDR1 MNHEY, CDR2 SMNVEV (reference sequence). The CDR3 totals 13 residues. CDR3 nucleotide sequence: TGTGCCAGCAGTTTCAGTGCAACAGGGACCCAGCATTTT. Protein: CASSFSATGTQHF.

The V call is TRBV27, the J call TRBJ2-7; the match to TRBD2 covers 11 bases. Germline V CDR1 and CDR2: MNHEY, SMNVEV (reference sequence). This CDR3 spans 15 amino acids. Losses at the gene ends were 6 bases for V and 3 bases for J; bases not matched to a gene: 7. DNA of the CDR3: TGTGCCAGCAGCCTCTCGACTAGCGGGGTCTACGAGCAGTACTTC. It specifies CASSLSTSGVYEQYF.

The chain employs TRBV5-6 and TRBJ2-4; D uncertain. V was cut by 0 bases and J by 2 bases, with 12 bases left in between. Germline-derived CDR1 and CDR2 are SGHDT and YYEEEE. The CDR3 length is 16 residues. CDR3 coding DNA: TGTGCCAGCAGCTTGGTGGCTCCACCAACCAAAAACATTCAGTACTTC. Protein sequence: CASSLVAPPTKNIQYF.

The V gene is TRBV9, the J gene TRBJ2-6, with TRBD1 as a possible D gene (6 bases). This CDR3 region has 16 residues. Germline V gene sequence: CDR1 SGDLS, CDR2 YYNGEE. The ends were cut back, 2 bases at V and 10 bases at J, with 19 bases in the middle. The CDR3 loop reads CASSVLLGAHENVLTF. CDR3 coding DNA: TGTGCCAGCAGCGTTTTACTGGGGGCCCATGAAAACGTCCTGACTTTC. The full variable domain, completed using reference TRBV9 and TRBJ2-6, is DSGVTQTPKHLITATGQRVTLRCSPRSGDLSVYWYQQSLDQGLQFLIQYYNGEERAKGNILERFSAQQFPDLHSELNLSSLELGDSALYFCASSVLLGAHENVLTFGAGSRLTVL.

The rearrangement links TRBV29-1 to TRBJ2-1, with 11 bases matching TRBD2. Losses at the gene ends were 5 bases for V and 0 bases for J; bases not matched to a gene: 0. CDR1 SQVTM and CDR2 ANQGSEA come from the germline V gene. The CDR3 has 14 amino acids. The CDR3 DNA follows: TGCAGCGTTACTAGCGGGAGCTCCTACAATGAGCAGTTCTTC. Translation gives CSVTSGSSYNEQFF.

CDR3 bases: TGTGCCAGCAGCTCTATCGGGAGCATCACCTACGAGCAGTACTTC. Translating gives CASSSIGSITYEQYF. The chain has TRBV28 and TRBJ2-7, with D possibly being TRBD2 (6 bases). Germline V gives CDR1 MDHEN, CDR2 SYDVKM. The germline V and J ends were trimmed by 6 bases and 2 bases, with 17 bases remaining between them. The CDR3 has 15 amino acids.

The rearrangement links TRBV7-9 to TRBJ2-3; D is undetermined. V was cut by 2 bases and J by 3 bases, with 3 bases left in between. CDR1 is SEHNR and CDR2 is FQNEAQ in the germline V gene (reference sequence). The CDR3 totals 12 residues. As DNA, the CDR3 is TGTGCCAGCAGCTTATTGACAGATACGCAGTATTTT. Protein product: CASSLLTDTQYF.

The genes are TRBV7-2 and TRBJ2-1, with TRBD2 as a possible D gene (5 bases). CDR3 length equals 15 residues. Per the germline V gene, CDR1 is SGHTA and CDR2 is FQGNSA. Trimming took off 0 bases at V and 3 bases at J, with 9 bases between the two ends. CDR3 coding DNA: TGTGCCAGCAGCTTAGCAAAGGCGGGCTACAATGAGCAGTTCTTC. Its protein product is CASSLAKAGYNEQFF.

This clonotype has only one observation. The chain uses TRBV30 and TRBJ2-1, with TRBD2 matching over 13 bases. Germline V CDR1 and CDR2: GTSNPN, SVGIG (reference sequence). The trim removed 2 bases at V and 8 bases at J, leaving 6 bases unmatched. This CDR3 comprises 15 residues. The CDR3 bases are TGTGCCTGGAGTAAACTAGCGGGGGGGAAGGATGAGCAGTTCTTC. Amino acid sequence: CAWSKLAGGKDEQFF.

This clonotype has only one observation. The V gene is TRBV4-1, the J gene TRBJ2-1, with D maybe TRBD1 (5 bases). There are 17 residues in the CDR3. Germline-derived CDR1 and CDR2 are MGHRA and YSYEKL. V was clipped by 1 base and J by 2 bases, with 15 bases between them. CDR3 sequence reads: CASSQVGLTRAYNEQFF. The CDR3 coding sequence is TGCGCCAGCAGCCAAGTGGGGCTGACCCGCGCCTACAATGAGCAGTTCTTC.

This chain links TRBV20-1 with TRBJ2-2; D gene ambiguous. CDR3 length equals 16 residues. CDR1 is DFQATT and CDR2 is SNEGSKA in the germline V gene (reference sequence). V was trimmed by 0 bases and J by 2 bases, leaving 13 bases between them. The CDR3 nucleotides are TGCAGTGCTAGAGAAATGTTGGAATCTAACACCGGGGAGCTGTTTTTT. It yields the protein CSAREMLESNTGELFF.

The chain is built from TRBV21-1 and TRBJ1-2. TRBV21-1 is described as a pseudogene. This CDR3 has 12 residues. CDR3 DNA sequence: TGTGCCAGAGGGAGGTCCTCGAATGGCTACACCTTC. Translating it yields CARGRSSNGYTF.

The chain combines TRBV29-1 with TRBJ2-1; 9 bases agree with TRBD1. The CDR3 is 17 residues long. Germline loops: CDR1 SQVTM, CDR2 ANQGSEA. J was trimmed by 8 bases and V by 0 bases; bases with no gene match: 14. The CDR3 DNA reads TGCAGCGTTGAAGAAACCGGGACAGGGCATCTCCTCCATGAGCAGTTCTTC. Translating it yields CSVEETGTGHLLHEQFF.

The rearrangement uses TRBV19 and TRBJ1-5, with TRBD1 as a possible D gene (5 bases). The CDR3 length is 15 residues. Germline CDR1 and CDR2: LNHDA and SQIVND (reference sequence). V lost 7 bases, J lost 0 bases, and 13 bases lay in between. The CDR3 here is CASTPTAYSNQPQHF. DNA of the CDR3: TGTGCCAGTACCCCGACAGCTTATAGCAATCAGCCCCAGCATTTT. Full variable domain (rest looked up from reference TRBV19 and TRBJ1-5): DGGITQSPKYLFRKEGQNVTLSCEQNLNHDAMYWYRQDPGQGLRLIYYSQIVNDFQKGDIAEGYSVSREKKESFPLTVTSAQKNPTAFYLCASTPTAYSNQPQHFGDGTRLSIL.

The rearrangement uses TRBV4-1 and TRBJ2-3; 11 nucleotides line up with TRBD2. Germline CDR1 and CDR2: MGHRA and YSYEKL. V shed 4 bases, J shed 6 bases, and the junction held 12 bases outside the gene matches. The length of the CDR3 is 17 residues. CDR3 in amino acids: CASSLQFSGRAGDTQYF. In DNA, the CDR3 is TGCGCCAGCAGCCTCCAATTTAGCGGGAGGGCGGGGGATACGCAGTATTTT.

This clonotype was seen only a few times. The gene calls are TRBV9 and TRBJ2-3; D is unclear. The CDR3 covers 12 residues. Trimming stripped 0 bases from V and 5 bases from J, with 4 bases between. Germline values: CDR1 SGDLS, CDR2 YYNGEE. CDR3 DNA sequence: TGTGCCAGCAGCGTAGTAGAAGATACGCAGTATTTT. Translation gives CASSVVEDTQYF. The entire variable domain, with the rest obtained from reference TRBV9 and TRBJ2-3, is as follows: DSGVTQTPKHLITATGQRVTLRCSPRSGDLSVYWYQQSLDQGLQFLIQYYNGEERAKGNILERFSAQQFPDLHSELNLSSLELGDSALYFCASSVVEDTQYFGPGTRLTVL.

The rearrangement joins TRBV20-1 to TRBJ1-6; D is unresolved. The V end lost 0 bases, the J end lost 7 bases, and 7 bases lay between the germline ends. The CDR3 loop spans 13 amino acids. Germline V gene sequence: CDR1 DFQATT, CDR2 SNEGSKA (reference sequence). The CDR3 reads CSARDNRNSPLHF. DNA of the CDR3: TGCAGTGCTAGAGATAACCGAAATTCACCCCTCCACTTT.

This chain links TRBV15 with TRBJ2-5; unclear D gene. CDR3 size: 13 residues. From germline, CDR1 is LNHNV and CDR2 YYDKDF (reference sequence). Trimming cost V 4 bases and J 5 bases, with 11 bases left between them. The CDR3 spells CATSKVSEETQYF. CDR3 DNA sequence: TGTGCCACCAGCAAAGTCTCAGAGGAGACCCAGTACTTC.

This chain links TRBV20-1 with TRBJ2-3; D call uncertain. CDR1 is DFQATT, CDR2 SNEGSKA, per germline (reference sequence). The V and J ends lost 0 bases and 1 base respectively, with 14 bases between them. The CDR3 spans 16 residues. In DNA, the CDR3 is TGCAGTGCTAGAGATCTGCTAGGTCCCCGCACAGATACGCAGTATTTT. Translation gives CSARDLLGPRTDTQYF.

This chain connects TRBV20-1 to TRBJ2-2, with TRBD2 matching over 12 bases. Germline V lookup: CDR1 DFQATT, CDR2 SNEGSKA (reference sequence). The V gene end was trimmed by 0 bases and the J gene end by 3 bases; junction bases not matched to a gene: 5. The CDR3 runs to 17 residues. The CDR3 region is CSARDLAGGPYTGELFF. In DNA, the CDR3 is TGCAGTGCTAGAGATCTAGCGGGGGGGCCGTACACCGGGGAGCTGTTTTTT.

V is TRBV27 and J is TRBJ2-7; D is ambiguous. From germline, CDR1 is MNHEY and CDR2 SMNVEV (reference sequence). Trimming pared 5 bases from V and 2 bases from J, leaving 7 bases between. The CDR3 consists of 12 residues. CDR3 DNA: TGTGCCAGCAGTCCCTCCCCCTACGAGCAGTACTTC. Its protein is CASSPSPYEQYF.

The V call is TRBV5-6, the J call TRBJ2-1; D may be TRBD1 or TRBD2 (6 bases each). Trimming took 3 bases from V and 5 from J, leaving 21 bases between them. The CDR3 is made up of 17 amino acids. Per germline, CDR1 SGHDT and CDR2 YYEEEE. For the CDR3, the DNA is TGTGCCAGCAGCTCACCTCGGGGGCGGACATTAAACAATGAGCAGTTCTTC. Its protein is CASSSPRGRTLNNEQFF. Supplemented by reference TRBV5-6 and TRBJ2-1, the full variable domain reads DAGVTQSPTHLIKTRGQQVTLRCSPKSGHDTVSWYQQALGQGPQFIFQYYEEEERQRGNFPDRFSGHQFPNYSSELNVNALLLGDSALYLCASSSPRGRTLNNEQFFGPGTRLTVL.

CDR3 DNA sequence: TGCAGCGAAGACAGGGGGGATGGCTACACCTTC. This gives the protein CSEDRGDGYTF. The chain recombines TRBV29-1 with TRBJ1-2; 9 nucleotides align to TRBD1. CDR1 and CDR2 from the germline V gene are SQVTM and ANQGSEA. V lost 7 bases and J lost 6; bases outside the gene matches: 3. This CDR3 comprises 11 residues.

This chain links TRBV19 with TRBJ1-5; 11 bases agree with TRBD1. The CDR3 runs 14 residues. Unmatched junction bases numbered 5, after V lost 7 bases and J lost 6 bases. Germline lookup yields CDR1 LNHDA and CDR2 SQIVND (reference sequence). Here the CDR3 reads CASTSGQGGQPQHF. CDR3 in DNA: TGTGCCAGTACCTCGGGACAGGGGGGTCAGCCCCAGCATTTT.

The chain links TRBV6-5 to TRBJ1-2; D not certain. The CDR3 loop spans 12 amino acids. V shed 10 bases and J shed 5 bases, with 14 bases lying between them. Germline loops: CDR1 MNHEY, CDR2 SVGAGI. DNA for the CDR3: TGTGCCACAGGACCGTCCCCTTATGGCTACACCTTC. It codes for CATGPSPYGYTF.